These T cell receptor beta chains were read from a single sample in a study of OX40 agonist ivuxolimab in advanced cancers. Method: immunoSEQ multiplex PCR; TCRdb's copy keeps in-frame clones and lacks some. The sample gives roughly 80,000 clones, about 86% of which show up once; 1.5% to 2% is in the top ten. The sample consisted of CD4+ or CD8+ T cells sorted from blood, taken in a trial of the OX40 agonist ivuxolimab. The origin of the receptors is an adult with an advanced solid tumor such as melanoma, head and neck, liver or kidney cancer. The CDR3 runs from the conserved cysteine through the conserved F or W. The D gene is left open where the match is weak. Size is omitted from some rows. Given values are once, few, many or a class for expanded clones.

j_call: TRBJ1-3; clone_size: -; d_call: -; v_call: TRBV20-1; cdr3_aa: CSAWAGNTIYF; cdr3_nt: TGCAGTGCTTGGGCCGGAAACACCATATATTTT
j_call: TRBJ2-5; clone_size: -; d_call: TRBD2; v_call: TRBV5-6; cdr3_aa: CASSPTSFRETQYF; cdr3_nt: TGTGCCAGCAGCCCGACTAGCTTTCGAGAGACCCAGTACTTC
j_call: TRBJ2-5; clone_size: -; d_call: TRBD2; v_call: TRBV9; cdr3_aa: CASSIATSGGFQETQYF; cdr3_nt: TGTGCCAGCAGTATAGCGACTAGCGGGGGTTTCCAAGAGACCCAGTACTTC
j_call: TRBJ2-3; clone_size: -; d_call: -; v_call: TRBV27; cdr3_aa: CASSRSTDGGADTQYF; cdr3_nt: TGTGCCAGCAGTCGCTCGACGGACGGAGGCGCAGATACGCAGTATTTT
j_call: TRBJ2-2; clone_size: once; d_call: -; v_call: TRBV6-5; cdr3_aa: CASSPSDVNGGELFF; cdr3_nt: TGTGCCAGCAGCCCTTCGGACGTTAACGGGGGGGAGCTGTTTTTT
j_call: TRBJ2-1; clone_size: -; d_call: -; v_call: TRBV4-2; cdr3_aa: CASSQGPNSYNEQFF; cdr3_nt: TGTGCCAGCAGCCAAGGGCCTAACTCCTACAATGAGCAGTTCTTC
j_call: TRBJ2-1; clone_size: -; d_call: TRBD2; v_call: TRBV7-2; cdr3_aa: CASKTSGRASGMDEQFF; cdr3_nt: TGTGCCAGCAAGACTAGCGGGAGGGCCTCCGGAATGGATGAGCAGTTCTTC
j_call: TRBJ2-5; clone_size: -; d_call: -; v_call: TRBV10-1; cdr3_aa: CASSESGSAGRETQYF; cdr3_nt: TGCGCCAGCAGTGAGTCGGGGTCCGCGGGAAGGGAGACCCAGTACTTC
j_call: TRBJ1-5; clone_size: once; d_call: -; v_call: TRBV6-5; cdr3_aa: CASSSAAGNQPQHF; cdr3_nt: TGTGCCAGCAGTTCGGCGGCGGGCAATCAGCCCCAGCATTTT
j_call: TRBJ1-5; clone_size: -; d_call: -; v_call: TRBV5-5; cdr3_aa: CASSRQPGNNQPQHF; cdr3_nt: TGTGCCAGCAGCCGTCAACCAGGGAACAATCAGCCCCAGCATTTT
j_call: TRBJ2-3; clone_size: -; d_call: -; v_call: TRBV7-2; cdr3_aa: CASSFSRQADTQYF; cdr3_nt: TGTGCCAGCAGCTTTTCCCGACAGGCAGATACGCAGTATTTT
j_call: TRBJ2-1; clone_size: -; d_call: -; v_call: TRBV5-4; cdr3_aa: CASSSELSSYNEQFF; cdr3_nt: TGTGCCAGCAGCTCGGAACTGAGCTCCTACAATGAGCAGTTCTTC
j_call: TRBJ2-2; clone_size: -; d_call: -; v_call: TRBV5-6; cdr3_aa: CASSSRRAGELFF; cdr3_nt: TGTGCCAGCAGCTCTAGAAGGGCCGGGGAGCTGTTTTTT
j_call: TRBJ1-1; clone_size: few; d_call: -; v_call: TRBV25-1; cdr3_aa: CASSGGTEAFF; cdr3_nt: TGTGCCAGCAGTGGGGGGACTGAAGCTTTCTTT
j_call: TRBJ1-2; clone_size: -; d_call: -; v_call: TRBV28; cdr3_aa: CASSPQTGPTAGYTF; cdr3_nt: TGTGCCAGCAGTCCACAGACAGGCCCCACGGCTGGCTACACCTTC
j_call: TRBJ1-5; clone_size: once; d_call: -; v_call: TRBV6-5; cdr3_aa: CASSDGSSQHF; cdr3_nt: TGTGCCAGCAGTGATGGATCGTCCCAGCATTTT
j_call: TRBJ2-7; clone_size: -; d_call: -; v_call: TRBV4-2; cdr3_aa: CASSPAGDGAYEQYF; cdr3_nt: TGTGCCAGCAGCCCGGCAGGAGACGGGGCCTACGAGCAGTACTTC
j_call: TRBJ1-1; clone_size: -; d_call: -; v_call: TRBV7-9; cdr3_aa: CASSLGGVQETEAFF; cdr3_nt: TGTGCCAGCAGCTTGGGGGGGGTGCAGGAGACGGAAGCTTTCTTT
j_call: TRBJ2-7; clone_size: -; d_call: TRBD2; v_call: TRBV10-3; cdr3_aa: CATRTSGSYYEQYF; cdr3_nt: TGTGCCACGAGGACTAGCGGATCCTACTACGAGCAGTACTTC
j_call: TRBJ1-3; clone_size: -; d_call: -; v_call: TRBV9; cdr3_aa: CASSSRVGGARGNTIYF; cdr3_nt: TGTGCCAGCAGCTCCCGGGTAGGGGGGGCGCGTGGAAACACCATATATTTT
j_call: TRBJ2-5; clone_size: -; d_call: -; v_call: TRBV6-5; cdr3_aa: CASSYSSRAETQYF; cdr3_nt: TGTGCCAGCAGTTACTCGTCCAGGGCAGAGACCCAGTACTTC
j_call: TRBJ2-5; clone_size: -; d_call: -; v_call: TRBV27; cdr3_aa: CASSPRGLGGPGTQYF; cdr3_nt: TGTGCCAGCAGTCCGCGGGGACTGGGGGGGCCAGGGACCCAGTACTTC
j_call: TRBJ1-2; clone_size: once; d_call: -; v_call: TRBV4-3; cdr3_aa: CASSQSGSRGGYTF; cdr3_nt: TGCGCCAGCAGCCAATCCGGGTCAAGGGGTGGCTACACCTTC
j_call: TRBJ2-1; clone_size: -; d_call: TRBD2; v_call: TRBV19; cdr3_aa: CASSFRGTSGYNEQFF; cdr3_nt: TGTGCCAGTTCCTTTCGGGGGACTAGCGGATACAATGAGCAGTTCTTC
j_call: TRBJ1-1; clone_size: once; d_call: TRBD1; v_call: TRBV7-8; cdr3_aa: CASSSSGTGYMNTEAFF; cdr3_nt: TGTGCCAGCAGCTCTTCCGGGACAGGGTATATGAACACTGAAGCTTTCTTT
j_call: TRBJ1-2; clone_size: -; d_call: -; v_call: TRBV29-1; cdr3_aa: CSVGAGGYTF; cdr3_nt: TGCAGCGTCGGAGCGGGCGGCTACACCTTC
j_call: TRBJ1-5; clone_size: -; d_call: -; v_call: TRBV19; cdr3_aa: CASSIELSNSNQPQHF; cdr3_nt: TGTGCCAGTAGTATAGAATTAAGCAATAGCAATCAGCCCCAGCATTTT
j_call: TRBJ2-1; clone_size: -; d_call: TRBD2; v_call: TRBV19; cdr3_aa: CASSRLSGGSYNEQFF; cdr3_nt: TGTGCCAGTAGTAGACTCTCGGGGGGGTCCTACAATGAGCAGTTCTTC
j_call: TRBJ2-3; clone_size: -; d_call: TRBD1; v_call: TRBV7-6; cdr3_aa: CASSLGTGRVPDTQYF; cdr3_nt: TGTGCCAGCAGCCTCGGGACAGGGAGAGTCCCAGATACGCAGTATTTT
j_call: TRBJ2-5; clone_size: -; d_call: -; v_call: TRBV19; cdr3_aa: CATRRGETQYF; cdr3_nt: TGTGCCACTCGACGGGGAGAGACCCAGTACTTC
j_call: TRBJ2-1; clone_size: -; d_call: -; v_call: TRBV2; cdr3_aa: CASSVGWGAYEQFF; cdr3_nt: TGTGCCAGCAGTGTCGGGTGGGGGGCGTATGAGCAGTTCTTC
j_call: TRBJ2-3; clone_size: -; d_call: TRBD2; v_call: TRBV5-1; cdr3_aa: CASSSLAGFTDTQYF; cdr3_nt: TGCGCCAGCAGCTCACTAGCGGGCTTTACAGATACGCAGTATTTT
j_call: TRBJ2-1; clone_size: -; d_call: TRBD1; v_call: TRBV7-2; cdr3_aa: CASTSRGTGPDEQFF; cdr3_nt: TGTGCCAGCACCTCTAGGGGGACAGGGCCCGATGAGCAGTTCTTC
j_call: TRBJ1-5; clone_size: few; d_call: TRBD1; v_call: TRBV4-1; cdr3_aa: CASSQAGTGVDPQHF; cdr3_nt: TGCGCCAGCAGCCAGGCCGGGACAGGGGTAGATCCCCAGCATTTT
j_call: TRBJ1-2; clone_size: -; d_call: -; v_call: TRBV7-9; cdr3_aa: CASSLSAVSNYGYTF; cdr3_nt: TGTGCCAGCAGCTTAAGCGCCGTATCTAACTATGGCTACACCTTC
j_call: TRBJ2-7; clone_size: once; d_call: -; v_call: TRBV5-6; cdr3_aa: CASSRAGPGAYEQYF; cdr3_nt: TGTGCCAGCAGCAGAGCAGGGCCCGGAGCCTACGAGCAGTACTTC
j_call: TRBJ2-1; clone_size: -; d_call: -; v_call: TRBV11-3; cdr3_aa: CASAAGDEQFF; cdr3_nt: TGTGCCAGCGCCGCTGGGGATGAGCAGTTCTTC
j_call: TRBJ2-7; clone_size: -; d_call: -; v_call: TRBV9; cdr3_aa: CASSVAAGSYEQYF; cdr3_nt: TGTGCCAGCAGCGTAGCTGCCGGTAGCTACGAGCAGTACTTC
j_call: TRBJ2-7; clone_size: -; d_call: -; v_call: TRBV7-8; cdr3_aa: CASSPTTGEQYF; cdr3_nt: TGTGCCAGCAGCCCCACAACCGGGGAGCAGTACTTC
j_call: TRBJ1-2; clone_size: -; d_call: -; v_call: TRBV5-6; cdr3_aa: CASSSIKLGLVGGYTF; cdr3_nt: TGTGCCAGCAGCTCAATCAAACTCGGACTGGTGGGAGGCTACACCTTC
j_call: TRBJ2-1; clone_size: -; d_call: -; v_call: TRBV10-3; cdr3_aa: CAIRDSSYNEQFF; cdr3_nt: TGTGCCATCAGGGACAGTTCCTACAATGAGCAGTTCTTC
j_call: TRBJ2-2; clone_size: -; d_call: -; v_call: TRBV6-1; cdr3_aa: CASSEARLRPGELFF; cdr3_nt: TGTGCCAGCAGTGAAGCGAGATTGAGGCCCGGGGAGCTGTTTTTT
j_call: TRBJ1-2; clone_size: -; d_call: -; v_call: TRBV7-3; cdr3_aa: CASSTRRRDFYGYTF; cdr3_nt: TGTGCCAGCAGCACCCGGCGGAGGGATTTCTATGGCTACACCTTC
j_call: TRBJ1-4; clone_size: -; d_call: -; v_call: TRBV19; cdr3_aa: CASSTSPRQGREKLFF; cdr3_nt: TGTGCCAGTAGTACCTCTCCCCGGCAGGGGAGGGAAAAACTGTTTTTT
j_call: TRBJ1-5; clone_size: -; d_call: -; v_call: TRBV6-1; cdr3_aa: CASSEQGYNQPQHF; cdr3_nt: TGTGCCAGCAGTGAACAGGGTTACAATCAGCCCCAGCATTTT
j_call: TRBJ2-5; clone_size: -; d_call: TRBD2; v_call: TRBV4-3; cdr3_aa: CASSQDRDYLRTQYF; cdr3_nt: TGCGCCAGCAGCCAAGACCGGGACTACCTCCGGACCCAGTACTTC
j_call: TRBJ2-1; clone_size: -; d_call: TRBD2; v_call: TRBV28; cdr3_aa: CASGTSATYNEQFF; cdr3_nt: TGTGCCAGCGGGACTAGCGCGACCTACAATGAGCAGTTCTTC
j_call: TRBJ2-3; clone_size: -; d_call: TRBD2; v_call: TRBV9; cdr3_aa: CASSVGVSGRGDTQYF; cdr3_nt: TGTGCCAGCAGCGTAGGGGTTAGCGGGAGAGGTGATACGCAGTATTTT
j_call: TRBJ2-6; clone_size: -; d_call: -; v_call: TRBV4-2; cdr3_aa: CASSQVQGRSGANVLTF; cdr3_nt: TGTGCCAGCAGCCAAGTTCAGGGACGCTCTGGGGCCAACGTCCTGACTTTC
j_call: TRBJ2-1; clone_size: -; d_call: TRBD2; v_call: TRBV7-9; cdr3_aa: CASSAGLAGLGEQFF; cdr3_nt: TGTGCCAGCAGCGCAGGACTAGCGGGATTGGGTGAGCAGTTCTTC
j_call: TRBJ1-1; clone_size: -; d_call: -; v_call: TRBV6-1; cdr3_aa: CASTEHWAAEAFF; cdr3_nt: TGTGCCAGCACCGAGCATTGGGCGGCGGAAGCTTTCTTT
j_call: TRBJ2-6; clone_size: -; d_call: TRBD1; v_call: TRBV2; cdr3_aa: CASTPLDRLSTGVLTF; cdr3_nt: TGTGCCAGCACCCCCTTGGACAGGTTGTCAACTGGCGTCCTGACTTTC
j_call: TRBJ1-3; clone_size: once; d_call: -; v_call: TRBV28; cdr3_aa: CATQVFRAISGNTIYF; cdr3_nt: TGTGCCACCCAGGTTTTCAGGGCAATCTCTGGAAACACCATATATTTT